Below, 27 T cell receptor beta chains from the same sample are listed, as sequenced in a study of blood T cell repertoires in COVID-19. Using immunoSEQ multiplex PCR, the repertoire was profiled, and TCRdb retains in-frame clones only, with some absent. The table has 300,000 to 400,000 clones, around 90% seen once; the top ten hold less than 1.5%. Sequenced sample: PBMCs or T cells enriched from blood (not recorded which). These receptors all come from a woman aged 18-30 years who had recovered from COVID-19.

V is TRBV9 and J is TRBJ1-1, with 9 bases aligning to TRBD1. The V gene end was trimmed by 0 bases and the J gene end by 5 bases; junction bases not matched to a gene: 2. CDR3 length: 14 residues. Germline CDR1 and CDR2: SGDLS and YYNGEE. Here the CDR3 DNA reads TGTGCCAGCAGCGTAGACAGGGGGCTTACTGAAGCTTTCTTT. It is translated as CASSVDRGLTEAFF. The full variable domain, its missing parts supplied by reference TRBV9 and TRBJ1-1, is DSGVTQTPKHLITATGQRVTLRCSPRSGDLSVYWYQQSLDQGLQFLIQYYNGEERAKGNILERFSAQQFPDLHSELNLSSLELGDSALYFCASSVDRGLTEAFFGQGTRLTVV.

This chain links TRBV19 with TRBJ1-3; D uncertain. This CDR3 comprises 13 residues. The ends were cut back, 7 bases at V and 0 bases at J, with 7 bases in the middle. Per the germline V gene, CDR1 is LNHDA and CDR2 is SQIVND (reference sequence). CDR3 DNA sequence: TGTGCCAGTAACATAAACTCTGGAAACACCATATATTTT. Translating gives CASNINSGNTIYF.

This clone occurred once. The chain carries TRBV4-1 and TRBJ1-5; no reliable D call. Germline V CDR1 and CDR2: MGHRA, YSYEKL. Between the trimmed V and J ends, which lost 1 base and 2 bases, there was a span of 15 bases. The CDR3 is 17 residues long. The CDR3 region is CASSQVWTPRGNQPQHF. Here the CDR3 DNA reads TGCGCCAGCAGCCAAGTTTGGACTCCGAGAGGCAATCAGCCCCAGCATTTT.

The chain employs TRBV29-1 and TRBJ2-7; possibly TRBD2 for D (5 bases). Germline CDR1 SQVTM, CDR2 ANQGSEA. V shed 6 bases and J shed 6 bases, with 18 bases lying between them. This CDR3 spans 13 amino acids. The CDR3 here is CSVRHGGLLEQYF. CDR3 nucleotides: TGCAGCGTGCGACATGGCGGACTTCTCGAGCAGTACTTC.

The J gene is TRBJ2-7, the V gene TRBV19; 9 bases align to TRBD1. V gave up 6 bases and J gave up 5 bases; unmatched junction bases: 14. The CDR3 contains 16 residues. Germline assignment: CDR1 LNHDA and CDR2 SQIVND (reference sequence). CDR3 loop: CASSQIHRDRDHEQYF. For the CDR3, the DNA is TGTGCCAGTAGCCAAATCCATAGGGACAGGGACCACGAGCAGTACTTC.

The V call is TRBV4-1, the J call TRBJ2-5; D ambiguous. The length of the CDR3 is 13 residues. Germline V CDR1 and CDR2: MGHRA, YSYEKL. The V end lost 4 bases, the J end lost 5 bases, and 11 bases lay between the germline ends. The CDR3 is CASSLLSRETQYF. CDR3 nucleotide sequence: TGCGCCAGCAGCCTGCTCTCGCGGGAGACCCAGTACTTC.

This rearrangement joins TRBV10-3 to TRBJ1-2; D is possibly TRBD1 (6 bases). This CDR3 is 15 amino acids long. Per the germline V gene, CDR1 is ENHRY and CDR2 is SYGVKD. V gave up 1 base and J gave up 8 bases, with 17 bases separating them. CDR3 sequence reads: CAISELAGELGGYTF. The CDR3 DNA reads TGTGCCATCAGTGAGTTGGCAGGGGAGTTGGGAGGCTACACCTTC.

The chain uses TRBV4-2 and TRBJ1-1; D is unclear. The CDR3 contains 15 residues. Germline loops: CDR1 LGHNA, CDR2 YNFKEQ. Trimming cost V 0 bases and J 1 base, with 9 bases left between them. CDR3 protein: CASSQDYSRNTEAFF. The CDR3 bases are TGTGCCAGCAGCCAAGATTATAGCCGGAACACTGAAGCTTTCTTT.

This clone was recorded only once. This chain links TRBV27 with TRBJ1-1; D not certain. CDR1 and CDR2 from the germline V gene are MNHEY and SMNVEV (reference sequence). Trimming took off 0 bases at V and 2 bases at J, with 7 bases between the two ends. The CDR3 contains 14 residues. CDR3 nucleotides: TGTGCCAGCAGTTTATCCAGTACCAACACTGAAGCTTTCTTT. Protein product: CASSLSSTNTEAFF.

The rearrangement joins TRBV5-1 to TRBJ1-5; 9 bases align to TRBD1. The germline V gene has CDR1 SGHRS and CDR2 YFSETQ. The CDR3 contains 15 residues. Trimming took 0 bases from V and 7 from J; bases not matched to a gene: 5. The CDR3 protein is CASSLAGTGYQPQHF. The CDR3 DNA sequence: TGCGCCAGCAGCTTGGCCGGGACAGGGTACCAGCCCCAGCATTTT. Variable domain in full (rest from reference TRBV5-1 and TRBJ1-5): KAGVTQTPRYLIKTRGQQVTLSCSPISGHRSVSWYQQTPGQGLQFLFEYFSETQRNKGNFPGRFSGRQFSNSRSEMNVSTLELGDSALYLCASSLAGTGYQPQHFGDGTRLSIL.

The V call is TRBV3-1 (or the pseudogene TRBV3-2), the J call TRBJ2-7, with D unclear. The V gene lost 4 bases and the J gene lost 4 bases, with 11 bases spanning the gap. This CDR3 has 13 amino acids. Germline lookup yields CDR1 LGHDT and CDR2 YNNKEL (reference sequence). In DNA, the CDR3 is TGTGCCAGCAGCCTTCTCTCTACTTACGAGCAGTACTTC. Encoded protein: CASSLLSTYEQYF.

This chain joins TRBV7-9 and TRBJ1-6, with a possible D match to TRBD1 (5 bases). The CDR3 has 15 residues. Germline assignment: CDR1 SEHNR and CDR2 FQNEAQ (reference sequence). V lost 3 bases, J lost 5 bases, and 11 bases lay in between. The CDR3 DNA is TGTGCCAGCAGCTTCCTAAGGGGCCATAATTCACCCCTCCACTTT. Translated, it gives CASSFLRGHNSPLHF.

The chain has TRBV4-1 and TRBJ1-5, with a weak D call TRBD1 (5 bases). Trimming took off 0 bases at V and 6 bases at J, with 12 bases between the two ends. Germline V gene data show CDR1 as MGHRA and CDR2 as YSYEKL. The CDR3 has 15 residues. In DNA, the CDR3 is TGCGCCAGCAGCCAAGAGGGGCGGTCTTCTCAGCCCCAGCATTTT. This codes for CASSQEGRSSQPQHF.

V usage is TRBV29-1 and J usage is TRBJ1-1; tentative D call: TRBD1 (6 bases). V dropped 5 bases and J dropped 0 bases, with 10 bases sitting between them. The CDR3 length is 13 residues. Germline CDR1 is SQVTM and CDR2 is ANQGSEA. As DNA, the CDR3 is TGCAGCGTTTCCGGACAGATGAACACTGAAGCTTTCTTT. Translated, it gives CSVSGQMNTEAFF.

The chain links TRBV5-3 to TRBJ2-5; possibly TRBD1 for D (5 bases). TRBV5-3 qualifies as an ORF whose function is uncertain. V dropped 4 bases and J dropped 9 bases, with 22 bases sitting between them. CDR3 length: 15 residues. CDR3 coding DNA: TGTGCCAGAAGCCCCCCCTCGACAGTCACAAGGGCCCAGTACTTC. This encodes CARSPPSTVTRAQYF.

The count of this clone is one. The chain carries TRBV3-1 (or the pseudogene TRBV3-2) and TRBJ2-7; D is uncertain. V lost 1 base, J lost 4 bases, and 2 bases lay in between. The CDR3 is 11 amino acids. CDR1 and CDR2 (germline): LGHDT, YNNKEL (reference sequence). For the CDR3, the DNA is TGTGCCAGCAGCCAAGTATACGAGCAGTACTTC. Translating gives CASSQVYEQYF.

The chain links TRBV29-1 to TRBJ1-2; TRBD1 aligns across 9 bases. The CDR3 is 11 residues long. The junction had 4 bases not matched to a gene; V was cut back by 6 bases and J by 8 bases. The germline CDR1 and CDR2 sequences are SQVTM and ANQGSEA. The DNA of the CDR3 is TGCAGCGTGACAGGGGGTTGGGGCTACACCTTC. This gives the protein CSVTGGWGYTF.

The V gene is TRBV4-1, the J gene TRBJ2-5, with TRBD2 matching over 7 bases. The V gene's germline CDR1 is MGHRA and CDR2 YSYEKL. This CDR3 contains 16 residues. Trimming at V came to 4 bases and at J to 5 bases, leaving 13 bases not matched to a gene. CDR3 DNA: TGCGCCAGCAGCCTACCCTCGAACAGCGGGGTTGAGACCCAGTACTTC. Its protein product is CASSLPSNSGVETQYF.

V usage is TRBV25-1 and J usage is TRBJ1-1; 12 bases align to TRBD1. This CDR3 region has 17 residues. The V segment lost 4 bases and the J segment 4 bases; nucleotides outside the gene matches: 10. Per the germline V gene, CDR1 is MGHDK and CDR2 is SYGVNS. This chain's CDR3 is CASSAGQGASLGTEAFF. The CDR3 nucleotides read TGTGCCAGCAGTGCGGGACAGGGGGCTTCTTTAGGCACTGAAGCTTTCTTT.

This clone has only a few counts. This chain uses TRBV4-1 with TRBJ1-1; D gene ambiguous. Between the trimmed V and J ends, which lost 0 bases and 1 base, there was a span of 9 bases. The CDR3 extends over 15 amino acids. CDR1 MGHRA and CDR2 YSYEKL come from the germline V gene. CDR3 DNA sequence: TGCGCCAGCAGCCAAGATCAGCGGACGAACACTGAAGCTTTCTTT. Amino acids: CASSQDQRTNTEAFF.

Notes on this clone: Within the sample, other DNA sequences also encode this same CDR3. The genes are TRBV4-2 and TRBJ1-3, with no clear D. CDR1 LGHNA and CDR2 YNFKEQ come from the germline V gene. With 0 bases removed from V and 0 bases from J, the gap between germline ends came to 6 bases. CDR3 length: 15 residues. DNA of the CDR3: TGTGCCAGCAGCCAAGATCTAGGCTCTGGAAACACCATATATTTT. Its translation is CASSQDLGSGNTIYF.

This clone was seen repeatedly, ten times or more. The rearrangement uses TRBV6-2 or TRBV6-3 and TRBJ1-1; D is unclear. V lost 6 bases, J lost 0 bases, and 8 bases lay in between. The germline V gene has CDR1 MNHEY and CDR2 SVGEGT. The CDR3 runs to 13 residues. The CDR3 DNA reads TGTGCCAGCAGCCTCCACATGAACACTGAAGCTTTCTTT. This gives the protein CASSLHMNTEAFF.

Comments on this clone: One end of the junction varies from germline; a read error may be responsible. CDR3 region: CASRLGAGTEYF. As DNA, the CDR3 is TGTGCCAGCAGACTAGGTGCCGGGACAGAGTACTTC. V gene TRBV3-1 (or the pseudogene TRBV3-2) combines with J gene TRBJ1-2; 7 bases are a match to TRBD1. There are 12 residues in the CDR3. Looked up from germline, CDR1 is LGHDT and CDR2 is YNNKEL (reference sequence).

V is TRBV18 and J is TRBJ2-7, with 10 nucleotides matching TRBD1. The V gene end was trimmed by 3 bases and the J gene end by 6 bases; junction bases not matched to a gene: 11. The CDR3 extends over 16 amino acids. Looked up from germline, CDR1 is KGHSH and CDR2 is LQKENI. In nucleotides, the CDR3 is TGTGCCAGCTCACCGTCCACCGGGACAGGGGCATTCGAGCAGTACTTC. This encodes CASSPSTGTGAFEQYF. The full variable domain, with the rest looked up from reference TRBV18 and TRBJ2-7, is NAGVMQNPRHLVRRRGQEARLRCSPMKGHSHVYWYRQLPEEGLKFMVYLQKENIIDESGMPKERFSAEFPKEGPSILRIQQVVRGDSAAYFCASSPSTGTGAFEQYFGPGTRLTVT.

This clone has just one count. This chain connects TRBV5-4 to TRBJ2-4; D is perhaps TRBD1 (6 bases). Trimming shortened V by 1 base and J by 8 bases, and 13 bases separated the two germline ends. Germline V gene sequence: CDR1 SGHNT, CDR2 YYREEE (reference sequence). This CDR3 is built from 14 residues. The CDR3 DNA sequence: TGTGCCAGCAGCTTGTGGCAGGGGTCGGACATTCAGTACTTC. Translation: CASSLWQGSDIQYF.

Here the CDR3 reads CAISDGTSKNTGELFF. CDR3 nucleotides: TGTGCCATCAGTGATGGGACTAGCAAGAACACCGGGGAGCTGTTTTTT. This chain uses TRBV10-3 with TRBJ2-2, with TRBD2 matching over 9 bases. Germline values: CDR1 ENHRY, CDR2 SYGVKD. This CDR3 region has 16 residues. The ends lost 3 bases at V and 1 base at J; junction bases unmatched: 3.

CDR3 residues: CASSMTRGPNTEAFF. The DNA of the CDR3 is TGTGCCAGTAGTATGACGAGGGGGCCGAACACTGAAGCTTTCTTT. The V call is TRBV19, the J call TRBJ1-1; 7 bases are a match to TRBD1. V was pared by 3 bases and J by 1 base, with 5 bases of the junction left unmatched. The CDR3 is made up of 15 amino acids. CDR1 is LNHDA and CDR2 is SQIVND in the germline V gene (reference sequence).